These 27 T cell receptor beta chains originate from one sample sequenced in a study of blood T cell repertoires in COVID-19. Some clones are missing from TCRdb's copy, which holds only in-frame ones; the method was immunoSEQ multiplex PCR. The sample contains 30,000 to 40,000 clones, over 75% of which appear only once. Sequences were obtained from peripheral blood. The receptors were sampled from a man aged 70 or older with COVID-19, enrolled during active disease.

This chain uses TRBV5-1 with TRBJ2-2; a weak D match, TRBD2 (5 bases). Germline CDR1 SGHRS, CDR2 YFSETQ. The CDR3 sequence is 15 residues long. Trimming left V 3 bases short and J 3 bases short, with 12 bases between. CDR3 protein: CASSSAAADTGELFF. In DNA, the CDR3 is TGCGCCAGCAGCTCCGCGGCAGCGGACACCGGGGAGCTGTTTTTT. Variable domain in full (rest from reference TRBV5-1 and TRBJ2-2): KAGVTQTPRYLIKTRGQQVTLSCSPISGHRSVSWYQQTPGQGLQFLFEYFSETQRNKGNFPGRFSGRQFSNSRSEMNVSTLELGDSALYLCASSSAAADTGELFFGEGSRLTVL.

The V call is TRBV7-8, the J call TRBJ2-1, with 9 bases that match TRBD2. Looked up from germline, CDR1 is SGHVS and CDR2 is FQNEAQ. With 4 bases clipped from V and 5 bases from J, the junction kept 9 bases outside the gene matches. The CDR3 is made up of 16 amino acids. DNA for the CDR3: TGTGCCAGCAGCTCAGTCGGAGTAGCGGGGGACAATGAGCAGTTCTTC. This sequence encodes CASSSVGVAGDNEQFF.

The rearrangement links TRBV4-1 to TRBJ2-1; TRBD1 agrees at 8 bases. Germline CDR1 and CDR2: MGHRA and YSYEKL. The CDR3 is 13 amino acids. V shed 5 bases and J 7 bases; nucleotides not matched to a gene: 4. The CDR3, as DNA: TGCGCCAGCAGCTTCGGGACAGGTAATGAGCAGTTCTTC. This codes for CASSFGTGNEQFF.

The rearrangement joins TRBV4-3 to TRBJ1-4, with 7 bases lining up with TRBD1. CDR1 and CDR2 from the germline V gene are LGHNA and YSLEER. J lost 5 bases, V lost 3 bases, and 3 bases had no gene match. The length of the CDR3 is 14 residues. The CDR3 protein is CASSQGQRNEKLFF. CDR3 bases: TGCGCCAGCAGCCAGGGACAGCGAAATGAAAAACTGTTTTTT.

V and J are TRBV3-1 (or the pseudogene TRBV3-2) and TRBJ2-1; TRBD2 matches 12 bases. The junction had 5 bases not matched to a gene; V was cut back by 4 bases and J by 4 bases. The CDR3 consists of 16 residues. Per germline, CDR1 LGHDT and CDR2 YNNKEL (reference sequence). CDR3 sequence reads: CASSPRTSGTYNEQFF. CDR3 DNA sequence: TGTGCCAGCAGCCCTAGGACTAGCGGGACTTACAATGAGCAGTTCTTC.

In this sample, this clone turned up once. The chain links TRBV6-2 or TRBV6-3 to TRBJ2-1; perhaps TRBD1 as D (5 bases). Germline CDR1 reads MNHEY; CDR2 reads SVGEGT. V lost 5 bases and J lost 4, with 18 bases in between. The CDR3 is 16 residues long. CDR3: CASSTQANPNYNEQFF. CDR3 in DNA: TGTGCCAGCAGTACACAGGCCAACCCTAATTACAATGAGCAGTTCTTC.

This chain joins TRBV5-5 and TRBJ1-2; TRBD1 matches at 8 bases. The V gene's germline CDR1 is SGHKS and CDR2 YYEKEE (reference sequence). The CDR3 covers 15 residues. Trimming at V came to 4 bases and at J to 2 bases, leaving 7 bases not matched to a gene. CDR3 in DNA: TGTGCCAGCAGCCGGGATTCAGGGGGCAACTATGGCTACACCTTC. It specifies CASSRDSGGNYGYTF.

The chain has TRBV28 and TRBJ2-7, with D perhaps TRBD1 (6 bases). Germline values: CDR1 MDHEN, CDR2 SYDVKM. The CDR3 has 16 amino acids. V lost 5 bases to trimming and J lost 1 base, with 18 bases between them. CDR3 coding DNA: TGTGCCAGCAGTCCTACTGGCAGGGGCCAATCCTACGAGCAGTACTTC. Translated: CASSPTGRGQSYEQYF.

The chain combines TRBV29-1 with TRBJ2-7; D may be TRBD1 (6 bases). The ends were cut back, 6 bases at V and 3 bases at J, with 12 bases in the middle. The CDR3 covers 12 residues. Per the germline V gene, CDR1 is SQVTM and CDR2 is ANQGSEA. The CDR3 here is CSVATGIYEQYF. For the CDR3, the DNA is TGCAGCGTGGCGACAGGTATCTACGAGCAGTACTTC.

The count of this clone is one. This chain uses TRBV6-6 with TRBJ2-7; 8 nucleotides agree with TRBD2. J lost 5 bases, V lost 4 bases, and 7 bases had no gene match. The germline CDR1 and CDR2 sequences are MNHNY and SVGAGI (reference sequence). The CDR3 is 14 amino acids. The CDR3 nucleotides read TGTGCCAGCAGTTGGGCGCGGGAGGCCCACGAGCAGTACTTC. Its protein is CASSWAREAHEQYF.

The CDR3 DNA is TGTGCCAGCAGTGGGAGCTCCTATAATTCACCCCTCCACTTT. This translates into CASSGSSYNSPLHF. V gene TRBV28 combines with J gene TRBJ1-6, with no clear D. The V gene lost 5 bases and the J gene lost 0 bases, with 5 bases spanning the gap. The CDR3 covers 14 residues. The germline V gene encodes CDR1 MDHEN and CDR2 SYDVKM.

V usage is TRBV4-3 and J usage is TRBJ1-2; 7 nucleotides align to TRBD1. The CDR3 sequence is 16 residues long. Germline V CDR1 and CDR2: LGHNA, YSLEER. V was clipped by 0 bases and J by 7 bases; unmatched bases: 11. For the CDR3, the DNA is TGCGCCAGCAGCCAAGAACTTACCGACAGGGACCGTGGCTACACCTTC. Translated, it gives CASSQELTDRDRGYTF.

The V and J genes are TRBV24-1 and TRBJ1-2, with D perhaps TRBD1 (5 bases). From germline, CDR1 is KGHDR and CDR2 SFDVKD. V was pared by 4 bases and J by 6 bases, with 17 bases between. The CDR3 spans 15 residues. The CDR3 protein is CATSDHVSGRNGYTF. The CDR3 region has the DNA TGTGCCACCAGTGACCACGTCTCAGGGCGAAATGGCTACACCTTC.

This clone was seen a single time. CDR3 sequence reads: CASSEEGGYTGELFF. The CDR3 DNA reads as TGTGCCAGCAGTGAGGAGGGCGGCTACACCGGGGAGCTGTTTTTT. The chain employs TRBV2 and TRBJ2-2, with D perhaps TRBD2 (6 bases). Germline V gene sequence: CDR1 SNHLY, CDR2 FYNNEI. The CDR3 loop spans 15 amino acids. The V and J ends lost 3 bases and 3 bases respectively, with 11 bases between them.

The rearrangement uses TRBV7-9 and TRBJ1-2, with D unresolved. This CDR3 is 14 amino acids long. CDR1 is SEHNR and CDR2 is FQNEAQ in the germline V gene (reference sequence). Trimming took off 1 base at V and 7 bases at J, with 13 bases between the two ends. The CDR3 sequence is CASSLGAVVGGYTF. CDR3 coding DNA: TGTGCCAGCAGCTTAGGGGCCGTCGTTGGTGGCTACACCTTC.

The chain recombines TRBV6-1 with TRBJ1-4, with D uncertain. The V gene lost 3 bases and the J gene lost 8 bases, with 16 bases spanning the gap. Germline CDR1 is MNHNS and CDR2 is SASEGT. The CDR3 sequence is 15 residues long. The CDR3 DNA sequence: TGTGCCAGCAGTGAGTGGGGTGCGGGTCGGGAAAAACTGTTTTTT. Protein product: CASSEWGAGREKLFF.

Points on this clone: One base away lies a much larger clone, so this may be a sequencing read error. The CDR3 nucleotides are TGTGCCAGCAGCCAAGCAGCCTACGAGCAGTACTTC. It codes for CASSQAAYEQYF. The chain uses TRBV14 and TRBJ2-7; D is ambiguous. Trimming stripped 1 base from V and 2 bases from J, with 3 bases between. CDR1 is SGHDN, CDR2 FVKESK, per germline. This CDR3 is built from 12 residues.

The count of this clone is one. The V and J genes are TRBV7-2 and TRBJ1-2; TRBD1 matches at 9 bases. The germline V gene has CDR1 SGHTA and CDR2 FQGNSA. The J segment lost 5 bases and the V segment lost 5 bases, leaving 3 bases of the junction unmatched. The CDR3 is 13 amino acids. The chain's CDR3 is CASSRGQGYGYTF. CDR3 sequence (DNA): TGTGCCAGCAGCCGTGGACAGGGGTATGGCTACACCTTC.

The chain links TRBV29-1 to TRBJ2-7; 7 bases match TRBD1. The CDR3 runs to 11 residues. V shed 3 bases and J 5 bases; nucleotides not matched to a gene: 1. Germline V gene sequence: CDR1 SQVTM, CDR2 ANQGSEA. CDR3 protein: CSVDRGNEQYF. The CDR3 DNA reads as TGCAGCGTTGACAGGGGGAACGAGCAGTACTTC.

V and J are TRBV9 and TRBJ2-3; 9 bases map to TRBD2. Germline V gene data show CDR1 as SGDLS and CDR2 as YYNGEE. The CDR3 is 15 amino acids. J was trimmed by 3 bases and V by 0 bases; bases with no gene match: 2. The CDR3 spells CASSVGGGETDTQYF. As DNA, the CDR3 is TGTGCCAGCAGCGTAGGCGGGGGGGAAACAGATACGCAGTATTTT.

With respect to this clone: At one end, the junction sequence differs from germline, possibly due to a read error. J is TRBJ2-1 and V is TRBV11-2, with TRBD2 matching 10 bases. Germline values: CDR1 SGHAT, CDR2 FQNNGV. The CDR3 extends over 17 amino acids. The CDR3: CASSLEVTSGIYNEQFF. For the CDR3, the DNA is TGTGCCAGCAGCCTAGAGGTAACTAGCGGGATCTACAATGAGCAGTTCTTC.

Concerning this clone itself: One junction end disagrees with the germline gene, perhaps due to a read error. The chain carries TRBV3-1 (or the pseudogene TRBV3-2) and TRBJ1-2; the D is unclear. Germline V gene lookup returns CDR1 LGHDT and CDR2 YNNKEL (reference sequence). This CDR3 has 12 amino acids. CDR3 bases: TGTGCCAGCAGCCAAGCCGAGCGTGGCCGAGCCTTC. It encodes CASSQAERGRAF.

V is TRBV5-4 and J is TRBJ1-2; 11 bases match TRBD1. Germline V CDR1 and CDR2: SGHNT, YYREEE (reference sequence). The V and J ends lost 5 bases and 2 bases, in that order; junction bases with no gene match: 5. The CDR3 length is 15 residues. The CDR3 DNA follows: TGTGCCAGCAGACCGGGACAGGGGGGCAACTATGGCTACACCTTC. Protein sequence: CASRPGQGGNYGYTF.

The rearrangement uses TRBV7-8 and TRBJ2-2; 9 nucleotides line up with TRBD1. The CDR3 sequence is 15 residues long. V gave up 5 bases and J gave up 6 bases; unmatched junction bases: 7. Germline V lookup: CDR1 SGHVS, CDR2 FQNEAQ. The CDR3 sequence: CASSLGTGGPGELFF. CDR3 DNA sequence: TGTGCCAGCAGCCTAGGAACAGGGGGCCCCGGGGAGCTGTTTTTT.

This chain joins TRBV6-2 or TRBV6-3 and TRBJ2-5; no reliable D call. V was shortened by 4 bases and J by 2 bases, with 14 bases between the two germline ends. Germline loops: CDR1 MNHEY, CDR2 SVGEGT. This CDR3 has 15 residues. The CDR3 DNA sequence: TGTGCCAGCAGTTTATATGGGCGCCCACAAGAGACCCAGTACTTC. Translation: CASSLYGRPQETQYF.

For this clone: The same CDR3 arises from other DNA sequences in this sample as well. This chain uses TRBV9 with TRBJ2-7, with 8 nucleotides matching TRBD1. Germline CDR1 reads SGDLS; CDR2 reads YYNGEE. The CDR3 sequence is 15 residues long. V was pared by 0 bases and J by 2 bases, with 4 bases of the junction left unmatched. This CDR3 is CASSVGQGNTYEQYF. The CDR3 nucleotides read TGTGCCAGCAGCGTAGGACAGGGGAACACCTACGAGCAGTACTTC. The full variable domain, completed using reference TRBV9 and TRBJ2-7, is DSGVTQTPKHLITATGQRVTLRCSPRSGDLSVYWYQQSLDQGLQFLIQYYNGEERAKGNILERFSAQQFPDLHSELNLSSLELGDSALYFCASSVGQGNTYEQYFGPGTRLTVT.

This rearrangement joins TRBV5-1 to TRBJ1-6; 7 bases fit TRBD1. Germline CDR1 SGHRS, CDR2 YFSETQ. Trimming at V came to 1 base and at J to 13 bases, leaving 17 bases not matched to a gene. The CDR3 is 17 residues long. The DNA of the CDR3 is TGCGCCAGCAGCTTGTCTTCCGCGGGACAGCCTTCCAGCCCCCTCCACTTT. Amino acid sequence: CASSLSSAGQPSSPLHF.